These 29 T cell receptor beta chains came from one sample sequenced in a study of T cell repertoires in cytomegalovirus infection. Each CDR3 protein gets one entry after TCRdb re-called the reads with MiXCR. The sample lists 630,000 or so distinct CDR3 sequences, around 24% seen once, with approximately 8.2% in the top ten. Material for sequencing was CD8+ T cells from PBMCs. The receptors originated from a human donor in good health (CMV status not recorded). Some clones in this sample may be carry-over from other donors' samples.

This clonotype came up a few times. The rearrangement uses TRBV29-1 and TRBJ2-3, with TRBD1 matching over 10 bases. Germline CDR1 SQVTM, CDR2 ANQGSEA. V dropped 2 bases and J dropped 5; count of bases not matched to a gene: 7. This CDR3 region has 15 residues. The DNA of the CDR3 is TGCAGCGTTGAATTATTCGACAGGGGGCAAGATACGCAGTATTTT. It specifies CSVELFDRGQDTQYF.

This clonotype has a handful of counts. The chain employs TRBV7-9 and TRBJ2-7; D possibly uses TRBD1 or TRBD2 (5 bases each). CDR1 and CDR2 (germline): SEHNR, FQNEAQ (reference sequence). CDR3 length equals 13 residues. V was trimmed by 1 base and J by 5 bases, leaving 9 bases between them. The CDR3 DNA is TGTGCCAGCAGCTTAGGGGGGATCGACGAGCAGTACGTC. This encodes CASSLGGIDEQYV.

Only a few counts were recorded for this clonotype. This rearrangement joins TRBV19 to TRBJ2-7; 8 bases are a match to TRBD2. The CDR3 extends over 15 amino acids. Germline V gives CDR1 LNHDA, CDR2 SQIVND (reference sequence). J was trimmed by 3 bases and V by 5 bases; bases with no gene match: 9. CDR3 bases: TGTGCCAGTAGTCGACGCGGGGGGAATAGCTACGAGCAGTACTTC. This sequence encodes CASSRRGGNSYEQYF. The full variable domain, completed using reference TRBV19 and TRBJ2-7, is DGGITQSPKYLFRKEGQNVTLSCEQNLNHDAMYWYRQDPGQGLRLIYYSQIVNDFQKGDIAEGYSVSREKKESFPLTVTSAQKNPTAFYLCASSRRGGNSYEQYFGPGTRLTVT.

The chain is built from TRBV7-8 and TRBJ1-5; possibly TRBD1 for D (5 bases). Per the germline V gene, CDR1 is SGHVS and CDR2 is FQNEAQ. This CDR3 region has 16 residues. V gave up 1 base and J gave up 3 bases, with 13 bases separating them. CDR3 in DNA: TGTGCCAGCAGCTTAGGGTCGGGCAGGGACAATCAGCCCCAGCATTTT. It codes for CASSLGSGRDNQPQHF.

This clonotype was seen repeatedly, ten times or more. In DNA form, the CDR3 reads TGTGCCAGCAGTCCCCGGGGGGCACAAAGTCTAGCCAAAAACATTCAGTACTTC. It translates to CASSPRGAQSLAKNIQYF. The chain couples TRBV12-3 or TRBV12-4 to TRBJ2-4; tentative D call: TRBD2 (7 bases). The germline V and J ends were trimmed by 5 bases and 0 bases, with 20 bases remaining between them. The CDR3 sequence is 18 residues long.

The rearrangement links TRBV10-3 to TRBJ2-3; D gene uncertain. The CDR3 runs 12 residues. V was clipped by 6 bases and J by 4 bases, with 8 bases between them. Germline assignment: CDR1 ENHRY and CDR2 SYGVKD. In nucleotides, the CDR3 is TGTGCCATCAGACAGTTCCCAGATACGCAGTATTTT. Its protein is CAIRQFPDTQYF.

The rearrangement joins TRBV20-1 to TRBJ1-1; D might be TRBD1 (5 bases). This CDR3 has 14 residues. Trimming left V 0 bases short and J 0 bases short, with 8 bases between. Germline CDR1 and CDR2: DFQATT and SNEGSKA (reference sequence). For the CDR3, the DNA is TGCAGTGCTAGAGAGGCAGGGATGAACACTGAAGCTTTCTTT. Translation gives CSAREAGMNTEAFF.

This clonotype was counted a few times. The rearrangement joins TRBV7-9 to TRBJ2-1, with TRBD2 matching over 9 bases. The CDR3 consists of 16 residues. The germline gives CDR1 SEHNR, CDR2 FQNEAQ (reference sequence). Trimming cost V 4 bases and J 0 bases; bases outside gene matches: 4. As DNA, the CDR3 is TGTGCCAGCAGCTCTAGCGGGGCCCACTCCTACAATGAGCAGTTCTTC. Translation: CASSSSGAHSYNEQFF.

This clonotype was seen ten or more times. V usage is TRBV5-5 and J usage is TRBJ2-7; D is perhaps TRBD1 (5 bases). V was clipped by 6 bases and J by 0 bases, with 13 bases between them. This CDR3 has 14 amino acids. The germline V gene encodes CDR1 SGHKS and CDR2 YYEKEE (reference sequence). The CDR3 spells CASNQQAGSYEQYV. Written as DNA, the CDR3 is TGTGCCAGCAATCAACAGGCAGGCTCCTACGAGCAGTACGTC.

This clonotype was found many times. V and J are TRBV28 and TRBJ2-3; a possible D gene is TRBD1 (7 bases). CDR1 is MDHEN and CDR2 is SYDVKM in the germline V gene. This CDR3 region has 15 residues. V was shortened by 7 bases and J by 4 bases, with 18 bases between the two germline ends. The DNA of the CDR3 is TGTGCCAGCACCGAGGGGGCGGGGAGCGCAGATACGCAGTATTTT. It yields the protein CASTEGAGSADTQYF.

The chain employs TRBV7-9 and TRBJ2-3; a weak D match, TRBD2 (5 bases). Germline V lookup: CDR1 SEHNR, CDR2 FQNEAQ (reference sequence). The CDR3 spans 12 residues. Trimming took 4 bases from V and 5 from J, leaving 7 bases between them. Here the CDR3 DNA reads TGTGCCAGCAGCTCTCGGGGAGATACGCAGTATTTT. Protein sequence: CASSSRGDTQYF.

This clonotype has just a few counts. The V and J genes are TRBV12-3 or TRBV12-4 and TRBJ2-1; D is perhaps TRBD2 (5 bases). The CDR3 loop spans 12 amino acids. The V end lost 10 bases, the J end lost 7 bases, and 14 bases lay between the germline ends. This chain's CDR3 is CATTTEGNEQFF. The CDR3 DNA reads TGTGCCACTACAACAGAGGGTAATGAGCAGTTCTTC.

This clonotype appeared a few times. The chain employs TRBV13 and TRBJ1-2, with TRBD1 as a possible D gene (5 bases). CDR3 size: 15 residues. Germline CDR1 PRHDT, CDR2 FYEKMQ (reference sequence). Deletions cut 4 bases from V and 5 bases from J, with 17 bases between. The CDR3 nucleotides are TGTGCCAGCAGCTCGTTCGGGGGGGAAGTTTATGGCTACACCTTC. It translates to CASSSFGGEVYGYTF.

V and J are TRBV29-1 and TRBJ1-3; tentative D call: TRBD1 (6 bases). V lost 4 bases and J 2 bases, leaving 15 bases between the germline ends. CDR1 is SQVTM and CDR2 is ANQGSEA in the germline V gene. The CDR3 loop spans 15 amino acids. The CDR3 is CSVAGGEGAGNTIYF. Here the CDR3 DNA reads TGCAGCGTTGCGGGGGGCGAAGGCGCTGGAAACACCATATATTTT. Together with reference TRBV29-1 and TRBJ1-3, the CDR3 gives the full variable domain: SAVISQKPSRDICQRGTSLTIQCQVDSQVTMMFWYRQQPGQSLTLIATANQGSEATYESGFVIDKFPISRPNLTFSTLTVSNMSPEDSSIYLCSVAGGEGAGNTIYFGEGSWLTVV.

This clonotype occurred many times. The chain joins TRBV7-6 to TRBJ2-1; no clear D. There are 15 residues in the CDR3. Looked up from germline, CDR1 is SGHVS and CDR2 is FNYEAQ. V lost 3 bases to trimming and J lost 0 bases, with 9 bases between them. The DNA of the CDR3 is TGTGCCAGCAGCTTCGACGGAAGCTCCTACAATGAGCAGTTCTTC. As protein: CASSFDGSSYNEQFF.

V gene TRBV7-9 combines with J gene TRBJ2-1; D perhaps matches TRBD1 (6 bases). Deletions cut 5 bases from V and 0 bases from J, with 11 bases between. From germline, CDR1 is SEHNR and CDR2 FQNEAQ (reference sequence). The CDR3 covers 15 residues. This chain's CDR3 is CASSPVQGSYNEQFF. For the CDR3, the DNA is TGTGCCAGCAGCCCCGTACAGGGCTCCTACAATGAGCAGTTCTTC.

The chain has TRBV11-1 and TRBJ1-1; possible D gene TRBD1, 5 bases. The CDR3 runs to 13 residues. Germline lookup yields CDR1 SGHAT and CDR2 FQDESV (reference sequence). V gave up 6 bases and J gave up 4 bases, with 12 bases separating them. CDR3 in DNA: TGTGCCAGCAGGTCGGGAGGGGCCACTGAAGCTTTCTTT. Its translation is CASRSGGATEAFF.

This clonotype was seen repeatedly, ten times or more. The rearrangement links TRBV7-8 to TRBJ2-7; D is possibly TRBD2 (6 bases). This CDR3 contains 16 residues. Germline CDR1 and CDR2: SGHVS and FQNEAQ. V dropped 0 bases and J dropped 0 bases, with 12 bases sitting between them. CDR3 in amino acids: CASSLAVLGGSYEQYV. In nucleotides, the CDR3 is TGTGCCAGCAGCTTAGCCGTTTTGGGGGGCTCCTACGAGCAGTACGTC.

Worth noting for this clonotype: This may arise from a read error, as a much more abundant clone is one base away. This rearrangement joins TRBV12-3 or TRBV12-4 to TRBJ1-1; D is perhaps TRBD1 (5 bases). There are 14 residues in the CDR3. Trimming stripped 4 bases from V and 3 bases from J, with 12 bases between. The CDR3 is CASSYTREDTEAFF. The CDR3 bases are TGTGCCAGCAGTTACACCAGGGAGGACACTGAAGCTTTCTTT.

The chain carries TRBV7-8 and TRBJ2-7, with D perhaps assigned TRBD1 or TRBD2 (5 bases each). The CDR3 consists of 14 residues. V shed 1 base and J shed 6 bases, with 13 bases lying between them. The germline CDR1 and CDR2 sequences are SGHVS and FQNEAQ. CDR3: CASSLGGRTSEQYF. CDR3 DNA: TGTGCCAGCAGCTTAGGGGGACGGACTTCCGAGCAGTACTTC.

The chain uses TRBV29-1 and TRBJ2-7; tentatively, D is TRBD2 (5 bases). The V gene lost 1 base and the J gene lost 3 bases, with 7 bases spanning the gap. Germline V gene sequence: CDR1 SQVTM, CDR2 ANQGSEA. The CDR3 is 12 amino acids. As DNA, the CDR3 is TGCAGCGTTGAAGGGGAGTTCTACGAGCAGTACTTC. Its translation: CSVEGEFYEQYF.

A note on this clonotype: A much larger clone sits a single nucleotide away, making a read error possible. The J gene is TRBJ2-5, the V gene TRBV7-2; weak D call: TRBD2 (6 bases). The V end was cut by 2 bases, the J end by 3 bases, with 10 bases between. CDR1 SGHTA and CDR2 FQGNSA come from the germline V gene. The CDR3 runs 14 residues. In DNA form, the CDR3 reads TGTGCCAGCAGCTTATTTTCGGGGGAAGAGACCCAGTACTTC. Amino acid sequence: CASSLFSGEETQYF.

This clonotype was seen only a few times. The rearrangement uses TRBV28 and TRBJ2-1; 8 bases are shared with TRBD2. Germline V gives CDR1 MDHEN, CDR2 SYDVKM. The CDR3 sequence is 16 residues long. After removal of 4 bases from V and 4 bases from J, the junction contained 9 bases not matched to a gene. CDR3 bases: TGTGCCAGCAGTTCTGAGCGGGGGACCCCTTACAATGAGCAGTTCTTC. This encodes CASSSERGTPYNEQFF.

The rearrangement joins TRBV20-1 to TRBJ1-6; 10 nucleotides match TRBD1. The V and J ends lost 6 bases and 5 bases, in that order; junction bases with no gene match: 1. Germline V gives CDR1 DFQATT, CDR2 SNEGSKA (reference sequence). The length of the CDR3 is 13 residues. CDR3 loop: CSAGTGDNSPLHF. CDR3 nucleotide sequence: TGCAGTGCCGGGACAGGGGATAATTCACCCCTCCACTTT.

The chain carries TRBV5-1 and TRBJ1-1; 7 bases map to TRBD1. The V segment lost 5 bases and the J segment 1 base; nucleotides outside the gene matches: 5. The CDR3 consists of 14 residues. Germline V gives CDR1 SGHRS, CDR2 YFSETQ. CDR3 sequence reads: CASRKTGTNTEAFF. Written as DNA, the CDR3 is TGCGCCAGCAGAAAGACAGGGACGAACACTGAAGCTTTCTTT.

This clonotype has only a few counts. The CDR3 region is CSAKENTGELFF. The CDR3 coding sequence is TGCAGTGCTAAGGAGAACACCGGGGAGCTGTTTTTT. The genes are TRBV20-1 and TRBJ2-2, with D unresolved. The CDR3 totals 12 residues. CDR1 and CDR2 (germline): DFQATT, SNEGSKA (reference sequence). V lost 4 bases, J lost 1 base, and 4 bases lay in between.

This clonotype turned up a few times. The rearrangement uses TRBV19 and TRBJ1-1; D gene uncertain. Trimming took 6 bases from V and 5 from J, leaving 16 bases between them. Germline V lookup: CDR1 LNHDA, CDR2 SQIVND (reference sequence). The CDR3 is 14 residues long. CDR3 sequence reads: CASSPGQVGTEAFF. The CDR3 DNA follows: TGTGCCAGTAGCCCCGGGCAGGTGGGGACTGAAGCTTTCTTT.

Only a few counts were recorded for this clonotype. J is TRBJ1-2 and V is TRBV6-5; 9 nucleotides agree with TRBD1. The CDR3 contains 14 residues. The trim removed 2 bases at V and 8 bases at J, leaving 6 bases unmatched. Germline values: CDR1 MNHEY, CDR2 SVGAGI. The DNA for the CDR3 is TGTGCCAGCAGTTACGGGACAGGGACTCACGGCTACACCTTC. Its protein is CASSYGTGTHGYTF.

This clonotype was counted between two and nine times. The J gene is TRBJ1-2, the V gene TRBV29-1, with 10 nucleotides matching TRBD1. CDR1 is SQVTM and CDR2 is ANQGSEA in the germline V gene. J lost 5 bases, V lost 0 bases, and 6 bases had no gene match. The CDR3 runs to 15 residues. This chain's CDR3 is CSVEDRGQGEYGYTF. CDR3 DNA: TGCAGCGTTGAAGATCGAGGACAGGGGGAGTATGGCTACACCTTC.